This T cell receptor beta chain originates from a study of cytomegalovirus exposure and HLA in healthy donors. The sample holds one count of this clone. Its cognate antigen is unknown. This CDR3 spans 15 amino acids. J lost 5 bases, V lost 6 bases, and 13 bases had no gene match. Germline assignment: CDR1 MNHEY and CDR2 SVGAGI. Study-wide points: A few CMV-associated chains were confirmed in vitro to be specific for CMV antigens. Reports showed the classifier diagnosing cytomegalovirus status with high specificity and sensitivity.

The table came from immunoSEQ multiplex PCR; TCRdb's copy has only in-frame clones and leaves some out. This table holds 150,000 or so clones, approximately 86% found once. The chain carries TRBV6-5 and TRBJ2-7; the match to TRBD2 covers 7 bases. Sequenced sample: PBMCs. The sequence was obtained from a man aged 18 to 30 in good health and CMV-seropositive. CDR3 protein: CASSNGGEGSNEQYF. DNA for the CDR3: TGTGCCAGCAGCAATGGGGGGGAGGGCTCGAACGAGCAGTACTTC.